What follows are 7 T cell receptor beta chains derived from one specimen sequenced in a study of early stage breast cancer tumors (dated by TCRdb to the late 2010s). Libraries were constructed by the immunoSEQ multiplex PCR assay. The immuneACCESS repertoire file appears here via TCRdb, limited to in-frame rearrangements. These files lack a portion of the clones; in checked studies, under half of the deficit traces to unresolved V genes, and the cause of the others is not known. This sample has 10,000 or so clones in its table, and 78% of those were observed once. The top ten clonotypes cover 7% to 9% of the sample. The sample consisted of normal breast tissue next to the tumor. The receptor source for this set is a person in their forties with breast cancer.

This chain connects TRBV6-1 to TRBJ2-7; 12 bases line up with TRBD2. CDR1 MNHNS and CDR2 SASEGT come from the germline V gene. The CDR3 has 15 residues. V shed 5 bases, J shed 4 bases, and the junction held 6 bases outside the gene matches. CDR3 residues: CASSRLAGDWYEQYF. DNA of the CDR3: TGTGCCAGCAGTAGACTAGCGGGAGACTGGTACGAGCAGTACTTC.

The chain joins TRBV21-1 to TRBJ2-3; the listed D gene, TRBD1, was not tested against the DNA. TRBV21-1 is a pseudogene segment. CDR3 size: 11 residues. The CDR3 region is CASSKGHTQYF. The CDR3 DNA sequence: TGTGCCAGCAGCAAAGGGCATACGCAGTATTTT.

V is TRBV7-6 and J is TRBJ1-1, with 11 bases matching TRBD1. Germline CDR1 is SGHVS and CDR2 is FNYEAQ. The ends lost 5 bases at V and 6 bases at J; junction bases unmatched: 8. The CDR3 covers 15 residues. The CDR3, as DNA: TGTGCCAGCAGCAAGACACCGGGACAGGGGGCTGAAGCTTTCTTT. Residues: CASSKTPGQGAEAFF.

This clone was seen more than once but under ten times. V and J are TRBV2 and TRBJ1-1; D uncertain. The CDR3 runs to 11 residues. Trimming pared 2 bases from V and 6 bases from J, leaving 4 bases between. Germline V gives CDR1 SNHLY, CDR2 FYNNEI. CDR3 nucleotide sequence: TGTGCCAGCAGTGAAACCGCTGAAGCTTTCTTT. It translates to CASSETAEAFF.

The chain joins TRBV5-1 to TRBJ2-7; 10 bases fit TRBD2. V gave up 4 bases and J gave up 2 bases; unmatched junction bases: 12. This CDR3 spans 17 amino acids. Germline assignment: CDR1 SGHRS and CDR2 YFSETQ. CDR3 residues: CASSPGLAEPYTYEQYF. The CDR3 nucleotides read TGCGCCAGCAGCCCAGGACTAGCGGAGCCCTATACCTACGAGCAGTACTTC.

This clone was seen once. The V gene is TRBV30, the J gene TRBJ2-7, with D possibly matching TRBD1 (7 bases). Germline CDR1 and CDR2: GTSNPN and SVGIG (reference sequence). CDR3 size: 15 residues. Trimming removed 2 bases from V and 3 bases from J, with 17 bases in between. The CDR3 nucleotides read TGTGCCTGGAGTCACGGGGGCAGGGGGTTCTACGAGCAGTACTTC. Translated, it gives CAWSHGGRGFYEQYF.

This chain uses TRBV30 with TRBJ1-5; no clear D. CDR1 is GTSNPN, CDR2 SVGIG, per germline (reference sequence). The CDR3 sequence is 16 residues long. V lost 1 base and J 1 base, leaving 14 bases between the germline ends. This CDR3 is CAWSETALGSNQPQHF. CDR3 nucleotides: TGTGCCTGGAGTGAAACGGCTCTAGGCAGCAATCAGCCCCAGCATTTT.